This TCR beta chain was recorded in a study of cytomegalovirus exposure and HLA in healthy donors. Whole-study results and caveats: Later examination showed HLA-associated TCR beta chains had greater clonal expansion than equally common others. Researchers reported that a few CMV-associated chains were confirmed in vitro as CMV antigen-specific. One variant, a missense change in DCLRE1C, was linked in a later analysis to TCR beta V- and J-gene trimming.

Comments on this clone: Its antigen is still unknown.

PCR was performed using 60 Vbeta and 13 Jbeta primers. Only in-frame clones appear in the TCRdb table, and some are missing; sequencing was by immunoSEQ multiplex PCR. The profile shows around 200,000 clones, more than 65% of them singletons. The CDR3 loop spans 12 amino acids. The J segment lost 13 bases and the V segment lost 0 bases, leaving 4 bases of the junction unmatched. Looked up from germline, CDR1 is SGDLS and CDR2 is YYNGEE. The chain carries TRBV9 and TRBJ2-1; 7 bases fit TRBD1. The sample consisted of PBMCs. This clonotype originated in a man between 45 and 60 years old in good health and CMV-seronegative. CDR3 sequence: CASSVETGRQFF. The CDR3 DNA sequence: TGTGCCAGCAGCGTAGAGACAGGGCGTCAGTTCTTC.